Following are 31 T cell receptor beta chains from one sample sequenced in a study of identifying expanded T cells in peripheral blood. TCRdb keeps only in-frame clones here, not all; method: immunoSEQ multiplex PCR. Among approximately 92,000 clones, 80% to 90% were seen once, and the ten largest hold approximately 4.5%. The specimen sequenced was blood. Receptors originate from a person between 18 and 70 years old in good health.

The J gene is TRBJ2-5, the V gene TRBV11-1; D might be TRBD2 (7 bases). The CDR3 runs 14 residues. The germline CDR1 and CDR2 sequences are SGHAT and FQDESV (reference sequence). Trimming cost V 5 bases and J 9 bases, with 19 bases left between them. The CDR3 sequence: CASSTTRGGPAQYF. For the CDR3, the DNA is TGTGCCAGCAGCACAACGAGGGGGGGGCCGGCCCAGTACTTC.

CDR3 protein: CASSPFGTGVNQPQHF. The CDR3 DNA reads as TGTGCCAGCTCACCCTTTGGGACAGGGGTCAATCAGCCCCAGCATTTT. V is TRBV18 and J is TRBJ1-5; 10 positions agree with TRBD1. Germline CDR1 is KGHSH and CDR2 is LQKENI. V was pared by 3 bases and J by 3 bases, with 5 bases of the junction left unmatched. The CDR3 length is 16 residues.

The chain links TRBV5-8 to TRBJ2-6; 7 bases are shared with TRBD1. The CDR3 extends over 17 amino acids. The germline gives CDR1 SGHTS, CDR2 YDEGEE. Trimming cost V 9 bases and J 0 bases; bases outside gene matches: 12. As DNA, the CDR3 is TGTGCCACCACCCGACAGGGTCAAAGCTCTGGGGCCAACGTCCTGACTTTC. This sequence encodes CATTRQGQSSGANVLTF.

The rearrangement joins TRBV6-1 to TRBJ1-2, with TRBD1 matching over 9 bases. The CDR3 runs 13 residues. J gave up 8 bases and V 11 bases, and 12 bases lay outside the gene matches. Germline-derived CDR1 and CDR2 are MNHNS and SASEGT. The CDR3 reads CAGTTGGTGGYTF. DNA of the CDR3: TGTGCCGGGACGACAGGGGGTACGGGCGGCTACACCTTC.

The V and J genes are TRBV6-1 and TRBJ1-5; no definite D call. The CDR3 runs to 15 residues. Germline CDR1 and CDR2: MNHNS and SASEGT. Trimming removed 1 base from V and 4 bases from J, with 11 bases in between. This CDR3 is CASSEVGGQNQPQHF. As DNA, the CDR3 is TGTGCCAGCAGTGAAGTAGGAGGGCAGAATCAGCCCCAGCATTTT.

CDR3 in amino acids: CASSLTAGGPDTQYF. In DNA, the CDR3 is TGTGCCAGCAGCTTGACAGCGGGGGGGCCAGATACGCAGTATTTT. V and J are TRBV4-2 and TRBJ2-3, with 10 bases identical to TRBD2. CDR3 size: 15 residues. Per germline, CDR1 LGHNA and CDR2 YNFKEQ. J gave up 4 bases and V 5 bases, and 6 bases lay outside the gene matches.

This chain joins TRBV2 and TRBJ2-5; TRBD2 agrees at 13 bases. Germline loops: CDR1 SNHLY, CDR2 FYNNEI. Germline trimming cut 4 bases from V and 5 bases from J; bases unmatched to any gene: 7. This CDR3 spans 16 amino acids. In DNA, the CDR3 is TGTGCCAGCAGTGGTACTAGCGGGGGGGCTTGGGAGACCCAGTACTTC. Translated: CASSGTSGGAWETQYF.

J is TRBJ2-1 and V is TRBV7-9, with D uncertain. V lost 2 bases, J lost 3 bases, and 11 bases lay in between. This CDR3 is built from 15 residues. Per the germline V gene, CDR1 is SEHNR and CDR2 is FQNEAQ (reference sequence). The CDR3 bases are TGTGCCAGCAGCTTACTGGGAAAGGACTACAATGAGCAGTTCTTC. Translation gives CASSLLGKDYNEQFF.

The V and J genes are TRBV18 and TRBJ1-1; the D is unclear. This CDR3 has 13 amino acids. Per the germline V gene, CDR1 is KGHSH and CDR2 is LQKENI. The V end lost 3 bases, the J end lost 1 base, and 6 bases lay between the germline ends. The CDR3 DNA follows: TGTGCCAGCTCACCTGGAGAGAACACTGAAGCTTTCTTT. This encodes CASSPGENTEAFF. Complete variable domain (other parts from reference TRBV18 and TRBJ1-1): NAGVMQNPRHLVRRRGQEARLRCSPMKGHSHVYWYRQLPEEGLKFMVYLQKENIIDESGMPKERFSAEFPKEGPSILRIQQVVRGDSAAYFCASSPGENTEAFFGQGTRLTVV.

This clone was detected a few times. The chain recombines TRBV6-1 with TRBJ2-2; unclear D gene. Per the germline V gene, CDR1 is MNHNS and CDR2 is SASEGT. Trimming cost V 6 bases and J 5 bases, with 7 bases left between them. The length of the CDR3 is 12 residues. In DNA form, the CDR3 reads TGTGCCAGCAGACCTCTAACCGGGGAGCTGTTTTTT. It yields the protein CASRPLTGELFF.

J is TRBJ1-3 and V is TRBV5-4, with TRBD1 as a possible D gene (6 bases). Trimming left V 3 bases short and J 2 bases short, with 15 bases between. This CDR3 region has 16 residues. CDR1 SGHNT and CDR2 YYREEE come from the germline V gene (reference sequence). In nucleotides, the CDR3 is TGTGCCAGCAGCTATACAGGGTTAGTCCCTGGAAACACCATATATTTT. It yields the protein CASSYTGLVPGNTIYF.

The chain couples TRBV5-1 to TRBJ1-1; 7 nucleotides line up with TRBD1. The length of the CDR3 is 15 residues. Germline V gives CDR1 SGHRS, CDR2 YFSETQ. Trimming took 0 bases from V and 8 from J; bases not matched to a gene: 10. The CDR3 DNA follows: TGCGCCAGCAGCTTGGTAAGGGATTCCAGGGGGGAAGCTTTCTTT. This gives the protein CASSLVRDSRGEAFF.

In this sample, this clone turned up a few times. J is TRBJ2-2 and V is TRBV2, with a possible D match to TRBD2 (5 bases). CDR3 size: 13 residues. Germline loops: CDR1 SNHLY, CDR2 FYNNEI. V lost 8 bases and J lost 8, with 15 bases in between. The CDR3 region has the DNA TGTGCCAGCGTTGGACTGGGGAGTGGGGAGCTGTTTTTT. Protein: CASVGLGSGELFF.

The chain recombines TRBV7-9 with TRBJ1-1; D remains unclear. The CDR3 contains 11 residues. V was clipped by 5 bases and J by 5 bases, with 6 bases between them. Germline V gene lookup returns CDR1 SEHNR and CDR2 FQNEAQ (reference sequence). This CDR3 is CASSQGTEAFF. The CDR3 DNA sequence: TGTGCCAGCAGCCAAGGGACTGAAGCTTTCTTT.

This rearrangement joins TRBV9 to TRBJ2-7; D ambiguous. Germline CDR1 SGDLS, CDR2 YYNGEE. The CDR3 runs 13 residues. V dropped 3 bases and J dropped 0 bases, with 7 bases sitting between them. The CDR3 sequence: CASSGSLSYEQYF. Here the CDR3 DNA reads TGTGCCAGCAGCGGAAGTCTCTCCTACGAGCAGTACTTC.

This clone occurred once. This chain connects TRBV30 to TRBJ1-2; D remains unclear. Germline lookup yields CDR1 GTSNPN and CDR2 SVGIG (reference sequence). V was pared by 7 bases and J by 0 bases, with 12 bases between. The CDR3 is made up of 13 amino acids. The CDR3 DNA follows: TGTGCCTTGGGCCCAGGAGCTAACTATGGCTACACCTTC. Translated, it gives CALGPGANYGYTF. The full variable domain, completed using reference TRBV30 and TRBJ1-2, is SQTIHQWPATLVQPVGSPLSLECTVEGTSNPNLYWYRQAAGRGLQLLFYSVGIGQISSEVPQNLSASRPQDRQFILSSKKLLLSDSGFYLCALGPGANYGYTFGSGTRLTVV.

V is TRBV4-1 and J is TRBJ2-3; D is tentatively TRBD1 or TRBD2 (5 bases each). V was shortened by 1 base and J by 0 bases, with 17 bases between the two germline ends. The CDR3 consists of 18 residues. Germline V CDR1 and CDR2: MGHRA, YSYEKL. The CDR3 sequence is CASSQGLRQLASTDTQYF. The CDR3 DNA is TGCGCCAGCAGCCAAGGCCTTAGACAGCTAGCTAGCACAGATACGCAGTATTTT.

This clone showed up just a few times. CDR3 DNA: TGTGCCAGCAGTCCCCAGGGAGATACGTATAGCAATCAGCCCCAGCATTTT. Translating it yields CASSPQGDTYSNQPQHF. The chain recombines TRBV27 with TRBJ1-5; perhaps TRBD1 as D (5 bases). CDR1 is MNHEY and CDR2 is SMNVEV in the germline V gene (reference sequence). Between the trimmed V and J ends, which lost 5 bases and 0 bases, there was a span of 17 bases. There are 17 residues in the CDR3.

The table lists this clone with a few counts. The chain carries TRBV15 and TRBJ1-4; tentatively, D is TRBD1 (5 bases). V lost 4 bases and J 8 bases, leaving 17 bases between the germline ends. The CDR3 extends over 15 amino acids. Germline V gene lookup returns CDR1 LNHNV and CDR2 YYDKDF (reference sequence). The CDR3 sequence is CATSILGTPPEKLFF. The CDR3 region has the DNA TGTGCCACCAGCATCCTAGGGACCCCTCCGGAAAAACTGTTTTTT.

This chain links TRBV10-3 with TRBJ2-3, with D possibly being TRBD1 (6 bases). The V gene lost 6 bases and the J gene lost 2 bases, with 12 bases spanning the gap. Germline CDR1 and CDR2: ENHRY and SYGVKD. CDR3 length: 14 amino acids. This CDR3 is CAISQGLNTDTQYF. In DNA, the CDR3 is TGTGCCATCAGCCAGGGGCTAAACACAGATACGCAGTATTTT.

CDR3: CASSLYFQGNTEAFF. The CDR3 bases are TGTGCCAGCAGCCTGTATTTCCAGGGGAACACTGAAGCTTTCTTT. The V and J genes are TRBV6-5 and TRBJ1-1; maybe TRBD1 (5 bases). The CDR3 is made up of 15 amino acids. Trimming took 6 bases from V and 1 from J, leaving 15 bases between them. Germline-derived CDR1 and CDR2 are MNHEY and SVGAGI.

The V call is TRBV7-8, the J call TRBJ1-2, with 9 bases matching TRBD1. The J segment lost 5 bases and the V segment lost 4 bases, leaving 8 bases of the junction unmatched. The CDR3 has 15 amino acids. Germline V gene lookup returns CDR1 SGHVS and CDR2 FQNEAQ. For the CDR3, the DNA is TGTGCCAGCAGCTCCCGAACGGGGACAGGGTATGGCTACACCTTC. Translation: CASSSRTGTGYGYTF.

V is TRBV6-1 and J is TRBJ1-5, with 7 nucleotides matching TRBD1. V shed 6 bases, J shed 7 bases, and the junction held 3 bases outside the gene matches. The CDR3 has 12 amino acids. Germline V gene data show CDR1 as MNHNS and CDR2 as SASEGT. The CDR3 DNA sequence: TGTGCCAGCAGGACAGGGCGCCAGCCCCAGCATTTT. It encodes CASRTGRQPQHF.

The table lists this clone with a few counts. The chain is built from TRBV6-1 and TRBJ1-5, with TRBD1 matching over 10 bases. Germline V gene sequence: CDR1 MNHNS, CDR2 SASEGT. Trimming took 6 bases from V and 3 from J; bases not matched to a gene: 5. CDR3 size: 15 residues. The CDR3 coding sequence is TGTGCCAGCAGGGCGGACAGGGGGTTCAATCAGCCCCAGCATTTT. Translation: CASRADRGFNQPQHF.

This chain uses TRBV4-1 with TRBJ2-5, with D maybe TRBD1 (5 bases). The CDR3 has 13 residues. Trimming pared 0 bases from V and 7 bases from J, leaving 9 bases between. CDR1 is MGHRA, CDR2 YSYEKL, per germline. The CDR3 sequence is CASSQDPGSTQYF. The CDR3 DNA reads TGCGCCAGCAGCCAAGATCCAGGGTCGACCCAGTACTTC.

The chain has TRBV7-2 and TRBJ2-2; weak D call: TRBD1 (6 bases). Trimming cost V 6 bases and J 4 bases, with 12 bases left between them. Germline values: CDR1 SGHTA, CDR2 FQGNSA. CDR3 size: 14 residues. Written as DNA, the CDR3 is TGTGCCAGCAGGCCAATGACAGGCACCGGGGAGCTGTTTTTT. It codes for CASRPMTGTGELFF.

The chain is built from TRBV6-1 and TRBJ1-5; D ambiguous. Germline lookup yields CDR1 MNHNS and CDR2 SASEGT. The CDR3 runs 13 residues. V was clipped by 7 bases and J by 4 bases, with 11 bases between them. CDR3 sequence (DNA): TGTGCCAGCAAGTTCTTGGGAAATCAGCCCCAGCATTTT. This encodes CASKFLGNQPQHF.

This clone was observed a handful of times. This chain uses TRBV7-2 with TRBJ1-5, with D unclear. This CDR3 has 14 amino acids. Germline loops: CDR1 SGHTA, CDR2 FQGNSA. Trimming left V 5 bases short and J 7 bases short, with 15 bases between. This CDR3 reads CASSLYSGEQPQHF. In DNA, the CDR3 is TGTGCCAGCAGCCTTTATTCGGGAGAACAGCCCCAGCATTTT.

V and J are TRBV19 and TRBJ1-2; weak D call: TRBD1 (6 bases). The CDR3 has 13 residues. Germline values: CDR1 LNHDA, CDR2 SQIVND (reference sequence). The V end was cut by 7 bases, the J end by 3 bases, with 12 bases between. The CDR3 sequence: CASNLQGDYGYTF. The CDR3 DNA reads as TGTGCCAGTAACCTACAGGGAGACTATGGCTACACCTTC.

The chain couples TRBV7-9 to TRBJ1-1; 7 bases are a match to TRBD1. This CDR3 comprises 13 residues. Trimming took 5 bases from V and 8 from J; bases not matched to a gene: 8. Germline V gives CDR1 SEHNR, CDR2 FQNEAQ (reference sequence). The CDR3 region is CASSPQGGQEAFF. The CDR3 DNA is TGTGCCAGCAGCCCCCAGGGGGGGCAGGAAGCTTTCTTT. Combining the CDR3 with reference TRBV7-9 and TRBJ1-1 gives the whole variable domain DTGVSQNPRHKITKRGQNVTFRCDPISEHNRLYWYRQTLGQGPEFLTYFQNEAQLEKSRLLSDRFSAERPKGSFSTLEIQRTEQGDSAMYLCASSPQGGQEAFFGQGTRLTVV.

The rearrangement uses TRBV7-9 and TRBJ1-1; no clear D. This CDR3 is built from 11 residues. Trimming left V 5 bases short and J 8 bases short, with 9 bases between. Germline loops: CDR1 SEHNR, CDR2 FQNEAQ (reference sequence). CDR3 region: CASSARVEAFF. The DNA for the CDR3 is TGTGCCAGCAGCGCCCGGGTCGAAGCTTTCTTT.